This T cell receptor (beta chain) came from a study of blood T cell repertoires in COVID-19. Per the authors' pipeline: Estimation of nucleated cell counts was performed using reference gene primer amplification. Method: immunoSEQ multiplex PCR; TCRdb's copy keeps in-frame clones and lacks some. V, J and clone size were drawn from that table, and D and trimming were deduced from the DNA. The sample yields tens of thousands of clones, around 92% seen once. This TCR derives from a human donor in a cohort sampled during active COVID-19. The specimen was peripheral blood.

CDR3 nucleotides: TGTGCCAGCAGTGCCTACAGACAGCGGGACACCGGGGAGCTGTTTTTT. This encodes CASSAYRQRDTGELFF. The rearrangement uses TRBV25-1 and TRBJ2-2, with D possibly being TRBD2 (6 bases). This CDR3 comprises 16 residues. V gave up 4 bases and J gave up 3 bases, with 15 bases separating them. Germline CDR1 and CDR2: MGHDK and SYGVNS.